This T cell receptor (beta chain) was observed in a study of cytomegalovirus exposure and HLA in healthy donors. Amplification used 60 Vbeta primers and 13 Jbeta primers. Repertoires were generated with immunoSEQ multiplex PCR, while TCRdb's copy carries only in-frame clones and drops some. The sample holds 100,000 to 150,000 clones. The CDR3 loop spans 15 amino acids. Per the germline V gene, CDR1 is MNHEY and CDR2 is SMNVEV (reference sequence). V lost 6 bases to trimming and J lost 3 bases; unmatched junction nucleotides: 8. The gene calls are TRBV27 and TRBJ2-7, with 10 bases fitting TRBD2. The origin of this receptor is a middle-aged man in good health and CMV-seronegative. What was sequenced was PBMCs. The CDR3 loop is CASSLAGEGDYEQYF. The CDR3 nucleotides are TGTGCCAGCAGCCTAGCGGGAGAGGGGGACTACGAGCAGTACTTC.